The sequence of this T cell receptor beta chain was determined in a study of OX40 agonist ivuxolimab in advanced cancers. This table comes from immunoSEQ multiplex PCR, and its TCRdb copy is limited to in-frame clones, with some not included. The table includes 45,000 to 60,000 clones, roughly 90% detected once. The CDR3 contains 14 residues. V shed 6 bases and J shed 0 bases, with 10 bases lying between them. Germline assignment: CDR1 MDHEN and CDR2 SYDVKM. Exclusion of a patient followed from autoimmune disease history or systemic immunosuppression. The source is an adult with an advanced solid tumor such as melanoma, head and neck, liver or kidney cancer. The chain couples TRBV28 to TRBJ2-3; D call uncertain. Source: CD4+ or CD8+ T cells sorted from blood, taken in a trial of the OX40 agonist ivuxolimab. The CDR3 spells CASSPAGSTDTQYF. The CDR3, as DNA: TGTGCCAGCAGCCCCGCAGGAAGCACAGATACGCAGTATTTT.